The TCR beta chain described here comes from a study of shared clonotypes between healthy human individuals. The donors, all of them Caucasian adults, lived in Nashville, Tennessee. Unsorted samples used some 89 million PBMCs for genomic DNA. Authors' methods: ImmunoSEQ only sent back junction sequences with no quality scores, so filtering was done differently. The assay was immunoSEQ multiplex PCR, and TCRdb's table has in-frame clones only and misses some. The DNA was the basis for D and trimming; V, J and clone size are from that table. The data contain 450,000 or so clones, approximately 80% of them seen just once; the ten biggest clones take up more than 10%. Study results and caveats: Researchers sampled blood only, noting tissue repertoires likely differ.

Turning to this clone: Its antigen is unidentified.

The germline V and J ends were trimmed by 4 bases and 6 bases, with 12 bases remaining between them. The CDR3 consists of 14 residues. Germline CDR1 reads SNHLY; CDR2 reads FYNNEI. The sequence came from a woman aged 40 to 49 in good health. Some clones in this sample may be carry-over from other donors' samples. Input material: PBMCs. J is TRBJ1-4 and V is TRBV2; no clear D. CDR3 loop: CASSVYGRDEKLFF. The CDR3 region has the DNA TGTGCCAGCAGTGTGTACGGGAGGGATGAAAAACTGTTTTTT.